Following are 5 T cell receptor beta chains from one sample sequenced in a study of molecular identifiers for immune sequencing clone quantification. Using its own MiXCR run on the PCR reads, TCRdb lists one record per CDR3 protein. The sample carries about 640,000 distinct CDR3 sequences, about 20% recorded once. The sequencing sample was made of naive CD8+ T cells from blood, with Jurkat cell RNA spiked in. Indicated subset: FACS-sorted CD8+CD4-CCR7+CD45RA+ naive T cells. The receptors originated from a human donor in good health. Some libraries in this study had Jurkat cell RNA spiked in.

Turning to this clonotype: This clone may be a read error of a much larger clone one base away. The chain uses TRBV11-2 and TRBJ1-1, with no clear D. The CDR3 length is 14 residues. CDR1 and CDR2 from the germline V gene are SGHAT and FQNNGV. CDR3 amino acids: CASRLEVWGTEAFF. CDR3 coding DNA: TGTGCCAGCCGCTTAGAGGTCTGGGGCACTGAAGCTTTCTTT.

This clonotype was observed at least ten times. The CDR3 DNA reads as TGTGCCAGCAGTGGACAGAACATTAATTCACCCCTCCACTTT. Amino acids: CASSGQNINSPLHF. This sequence joins TRBV27 and TRBJ1-6; TRBD1 is a possible D gene (6 bases). CDR3 length equals 14 residues. V was shortened by 5 bases and J by 6 bases, with 11 bases between the two germline ends. CDR1 and CDR2 from the germline V gene are MNHEY and SMNVEV (reference sequence).

This clonotype was found a few times. This chain uses TRBV29-1 with TRBJ2-2; 9 nucleotides align to TRBD2. The CDR3 loop spans 15 amino acids. The V gene end was trimmed by 7 bases and the J gene end by 3 bases; junction bases not matched to a gene: 9. Germline V gene data show CDR1 as SQVTM and CDR2 as ANQGSEA. The chain's CDR3 is CSASIAGEYTGELFF. Here the CDR3 DNA reads TGCAGCGCGTCTATAGCGGGGGAATACACCGGGGAGCTGTTTTTT.

This clonotype was picked up many times. The rearrangement links TRBV4-3 to TRBJ1-1; a weak D match, TRBD1 (5 bases). V lost 0 bases and J 5 bases, leaving 16 bases between the germline ends. This CDR3 has 16 amino acids. CDR1 and CDR2 from the germline V gene are LGHNA and YSLEER. The CDR3 region is CASSQDSASGRTEAFF. The DNA of the CDR3 is TGCGCCAGCAGCCAAGATTCGGCGTCAGGGCGAACTGAAGCTTTCTTT.

This clonotype came up many times. The J gene is TRBJ2-7, the V gene TRBV7-9; 14 positions agree with TRBD2. The CDR3 spans 15 residues. CDR1 is SEHNR and CDR2 is FQNEAQ in the germline V gene (reference sequence). The V segment lost 4 bases and the J segment 4 bases; nucleotides outside the gene matches: 3. The CDR3 loop reads CASSWRTSGGYEQYF. Written as DNA, the CDR3 is TGTGCCAGCAGCTGGCGGACTAGCGGGGGGTACGAGCAGTACTTC. The complete variable domain, with remaining parts taken from reference TRBV7-9 and TRBJ2-7, reads DTGVSQNPRHKITKRGQNVTFRCDPISEHNRLYWYRQTLGQGPEFLTYFQNEAQLEKSRLLSDRFSAERPKGSFSTLEIQRTEQGDSAMYLCASSWRTSGGYEQYFGPGTRLTVT.